This T cell receptor beta chain was captured by sequencing in a study of shared clonotypes between healthy human individuals (dated by TCRdb to the early 2020s). Turning to the overall study: A couple of women and a few men aged 18 to 49 years were included in the cohort. For each donor, CD4 naive and CD4 memory were each run on three plates, CD8 naive on two plates, and CD8 memory on one plate. To estimate repertoire size and how much clonotype sharing occurs between individuals, the study deeply sequenced the blood TCR repertoires of five or six healthy adults. To increase sequencing depth and limit assay-specific biases, TCR repertoire library preparation and sequencing were carried out by different laboratories using diverse techniques. Each donor's leukapheresis produced roughly between about 0.9 and 9.5 billion PBMCs.

Remarks on this clone: Its antigen remains unidentified. One base away there is no much larger clone; base qualities are not given.

Using the deep immunoSEQ assay, TCR CDR3 regions were amplified from genomic DNA by multiplex PCR. Extracted genomic DNA from each cell subset was spread evenly across all wells of several immunoSEQ 96-well plates, with each plate serving as a replicate. For sorted subsets, approximately 190 ng genomic DNA, equal to approximately 30,000 T cell genomes, was loaded into each replicate PCR. Purified libraries were quantified with a Qubit 3.0 fluorometer, sized on a Bioanalyzer 2100, and re-quantified with the KAPA Library Quantification kit. Each immunoSEQ 96-well plate was sequenced on its own single-read 150-cycle Illumina NextSeq 550 flow cell. The original methods were these. Because the immunoSEQ output held only junctional sequences and lacked quality scores, the filtering could not match the filtering applied to full-length reads. To assign V/J genes and CDR3, sequences were annotated against IMGT germline references using PyIR, a Python wrapper for IgBLAST v1.9. Reads with weak V/J assignments (E-value above 1e-6), missing CDR3, stop codons, out-of-frame junctions, or ambiguous translated residues were removed. V3J clonotypes were defined by identical inferred V gene, J gene, and CDR3 amino acid sequence. The percentage overlap between two repertoires was calculated by dividing the number of shared unique clonotypes by the size of the smaller repertoire. Three approaches were used to assess repertoire richness: RTK rarefaction, the Chao1 estimator, and Recon v2.1 estimates of unobserved clonotypes. For all TCRbeta clonotypes obtained by the gDNA method from a handful of donors, generation probabilities were computed with OLGA. TCRdb mirrors the immuneACCESS table, restricted to in-frame sequences. Some clones are absent from its copies; in checked studies, under half trace to an unresolved V gene, and the reason for the others is unknown. V and J calls and clone size are those listed in that table; D and trimming were worked out from the DNA. For this sample the table gives some 2,000,000 clones, of which approximately 95% were detected only once. In total, the top ten clones hold 0.13% of the sample.

The germline V and J ends show losses of 1 base and 5 bases respectively, and no gene match explains 10 bases of the junction. Measured from the cysteine to the phenylalanine, the CDR3 is 16 residues long. The kept DNA is CDR3 alone, 48 bases in frame from the first base. CDR1 and CDR2 (SGHRS, YFSETQ) derive from the germline V gene. The donors were healthy, HIV-negative adults with no recently reported acute infections or vaccinations. Only Caucasian adults living in Nashville, Tennessee, USA were represented among the donors. CD4+ T cells were enriched by magnetic negative selection, after which naive cells were positively selected on CD45RA and the negative fraction was taken as the memory subset. After blood collection by leukapheresis, PBMCs were isolated using Ficoll-Histopaque density gradient centrifugation and then cryopreserved in the vapor phase of liquid nitrogen. Analytical flow cytometry was used to check the purity and quantity of every magnetically sorted T cell population. From each sorted fraction, genomic DNA was isolated and quantified by UV absorbance on a Nanodrop 2000c.

What the work shows at the level of the full study, not this receptor alone: When four donors were compared, the shared fraction of clonotypes was around 5% for naive CD4, more than 3% for naive CD8, 2.3% for memory CD4, and approximately 0.4% for memory CD8. Estimated clonotype richness was generally larger for naive than for memory subsets. Because the study included a small number of donors, the genetic and exposure-history diversity represented was limited. Higher generation probabilities were observed for clonotypes shared by all four sorted-subset donors than for non-shared clonotypes. Incomplete sequencing was indicated by rarefaction of sorted-subset datasets, despite the large sequencing depth. Pairwise subsampling led to the expectation that sequencing depth would affect the degree of clonotype sharing among donors. Sampling was restricted to blood, and TCR repertoires in tissues likely differ from the TCR repertoires found in blood.

The chain uses TRBV5-1 and TRBJ2-7; 9 nucleotides in the junction match TRBD2. The receptor was derived from a man aged 18 to 30 in good health. Sequenced: naive CD4+ T cells sorted from blood. This specimen's cell subset or site label, per the study, means: CD45RA+ positively selected. The CDR3 here reads CASSLRGLAGSHEQYF. The DNA sequence reads TGCGCCAGCAGCTTGAGAGGCCTAGCGGGATCACACGAGCAGTACTTC.